This T cell receptor beta chain was retrieved from a study of blood T cells in healthy people across ages. This CDR3 spans 18 amino acids. With 0 bases clipped from V and 8 bases from J, the junction kept 16 bases outside the gene matches. Germline CDR1 reads SQVTM; CDR2 reads ANQGSEA. Primed by a sample-barcoded 5' primer and a J-beta primer mix, a second PCR proceeded for 7 to 11 cycles. In TCRdb, the 5' RACE reads were re-called with MiXCR into one record per CDR3 protein. The repertoire consists of around 1,000,000 distinct CDR3 sequences, with under 30% occurring once and the leading ten covering approximately 0.79%. The data were also submitted as part of a second study, on T cells of mothers and their children.

The clonotype originates from a girl aged 2 to 9 in good health. This chain links TRBV29-1 with TRBJ1-2; 12 nucleotides agree with TRBD1. The sample consisted of blood. This CDR3 is CSVEEMGAGTGGKWGYTF. The CDR3 region has the DNA TGCAGCGTTGAAGAAATGGGAGCCGGGACAGGGGGCAAGTGGGGCTACACCTTC. Complete variable domain (other parts from reference TRBV29-1 and TRBJ1-2): SAVISQKPSRDICQRGTSLTIQCQVDSQVTMMFWYRQQPGQSLTLIATANQGSEATYESGFVIDKFPISRPNLTFSTLTVSNMSPEDSSIYLCSVEEMGAGTGGKWGYTFGSGTRLTVV.